This section outlines one T cell receptor (beta chain) sequence together with its context. After removal of 5 bases from V and 5 bases from J, the junction contained 1 base not matched to a gene. The CDR3 runs 12 residues. Germline lookup yields CDR1 MGHRA and CDR2 YSYEKL. The record originates from a study of blood T cell repertoires in COVID-19. As for the study in general: From the United States, Italy and Spain came samples of acute and convalescent COVID-19.

The repertoire was sequenced with immunoSEQ multiplex PCR; TCRdb's copy has only in-frame clones and lacks some. The sample consists of approximately 380,000 clones, 91% of them appearing once. The cohort comprised adults aged roughly 18 to 100 years residing in under 30 US areas. The receptor's source is a middle-aged woman who had been exposed to COVID-19. The specimen sequenced was PBMCs or T cells enriched from blood (not recorded which). The gene calls are TRBV4-1 and TRBJ2-5, with 8 bases aligning to TRBD1. The CDR3 loop is CASSAGGETQYF. DNA of the CDR3: TGCGCCAGCAGCGCAGGGGGCGAGACCCAGTACTTC.